The following is a T cell receptor (beta chain) sequence with its context. No antigen is known for it. Since all of the isolated RNA was reverse transcribed, expressed TCRB transcripts were what got sequenced. This table comes from immunoSEQ multiplex PCR, and its TCRdb copy is limited to in-frame clones, with some not included. The sample carries 300,000 to 450,000 clones, roughly a tenth recorded once. The record originates from a study of beta chain features in type 1 diabetes. Study context: There was similarity between patients and healthy donors in age, gender and cell yields. General study findings and limits: Significant though moderate, a shortening of TCRB CDR3s appeared in all four CD4+ subsets of Type 1 diabetes patients. More deletions and fewer insertions at VDJ junctions were found in patients with type 1 diabetes. Across patients, naive, central memory and Treg TCRB repertoires exhibited apparently greater similarity than was observed across healthy donors.

Purity above 98% was achieved in all sorted populations. Material for sequencing was central memory CD4+ T cells from blood. This TCR was recovered from a man under 40 with type 1 diabetes.

CDR3 protein: CASSHWGRANTEAFF. The DNA for the CDR3 is TGCGCCAGCAGCCACTGGGGCAGGGCTAATACTGAAGCTTTCTTT. The chain joins TRBV4-3 to TRBJ1-1; D may be TRBD1 (5 bases). The V end lost 3 bases, the J end lost 5 bases, and 16 bases lay between the germline ends. Per the germline V gene, CDR1 is LGHNA and CDR2 is YSLEER. CDR3 length: 15 residues.